A selection of T cell receptor beta chains follows, all from one sample in a study of read filtering for tumor transcriptome and immune sequencing. MiXCR, applied by TCRdb to the reads, yields one record per CDR3 protein. This sample has about 46,000 distinct CDR3 sequences, with roughly 12% found just once. Source material: a population of CD138-negative cells sorted from bone marrow. The receptors were gathered from a donor at least 40 years old with multiple myeloma. CDR3s include the opening cysteine and the closing phenylalanine or tryptophan. The order of the fields is V gene, clone size, D gene, J gene, CDR3 DNA, CDR3 protein. D genes are given only for firm matches. Size is omitted from some rows. Given values are once, few, many or a class for expanded clones.

TRBV9	many	TRBD1	TRBJ1-4	TGTGCCAGCAGCGCCCACCATGGGACAGCTAATGAAAAACTGTTTTTT	CASSAHHGTANEKLFF
TRBV20-1	many	-	TRBJ1-1	TGCAGTGCTAGAGATGAAAGAGGACCGAGGGACACTGAAGCTTTCTTT	CSARDERGPRDTEAFF
TRBV5-1	-	TRBD1	TRBJ2-5	TGCGCAAGGAGCTTGGAGGAAGGGGGCGAGACCCAGTACTTC	CARSLEEGGETQYF
TRBV7-9	many	TRBD1	TRBJ2-3	TGTGCCAGCAGCCTCTCCCCGGACAGGACCTACACAGATACGCAGTATTTT	CASSLSPDRTYTDTQYF
TRBV6-5	many	-	TRBJ1-6	TGTGCCAGCAGTGAAGAGGGACACCTTCTGAATAATTCACCCCTCCACTTT	CASSEEGHLLNNSPLHF
TRBV12-3/TRBV12-4	many	-	TRBJ1-6	TGTGCCAGCAGCACCGGGACACGGGCTTCACCCCTCCACTTT	CASSTGTRASPLHF
TRBV30	many	-	TRBJ1-5	TGTGCCTGGAGGGGGGGTATCAATCAGCCCCAGCATTTT	CAWRGGINQPQHF
TRBV20-1	many	-	TRBJ2-7	TGCAGTGCTAGTAATCTACGGGAGTCGTATGACGAGCAGTACTTC	CSASNLRESYDEQYF
TRBV19	many	-	TRBJ2-7	TGTGCCAGTAGTATAGAGGCGGGAACGGGCGAGCAGTACTTC	CASSIEAGTGEQYF
TRBV6-5	many	TRBD2	TRBJ2-1	TGTGCCAGCAGCTCCATAGGACTAGCGAACTACAATGAGCAGTTCTTC	CASSSIGLANYNEQFF
TRBV28	many	TRBD1	TRBJ2-1	TGTGCCATTACGGACAGGTACAATGAGCAGTTCTTC	CAITDRYNEQFF
TRBV6-2/TRBV6-3	many	TRBD2	TRBJ2-7	TGTGCCAGCAGTCCACGACTAGCTTACTACGAGCAGTACTTC	CASSPRLAYYEQYF
TRBV18	many	TRBD2	TRBJ2-1	TGTGCCAGCTCAAATTTAGCGGGAGATGGTGAGCAGTTCTTC	CASSNLAGDGEQFF
TRBV28	many	TRBD2	TRBJ2-3	TGTGCCAGCAGTACACTAGCGGGAGTCACAGATACGCAGTATTTT	CASSTLAGVTDTQYF
TRBV6-1	-	-	TRBJ2-1	TGTGCCAGCAGTCCCGGGGGAAATTACAATGAGCAGTTCTTC	CASSPGGNYNEQFF
TRBV5-1	many	-	TRBJ2-2	TGCGCCAGCAGCTTTTTAGGCAGCGGTTACACCGGGGAGCTGTTTTTT	CASSFLGSGYTGELFF
TRBV4-3	many	TRBD1	TRBJ1-1	TGCGCCAGCAGCCTAACGGGACAGGGTGTTTGGGCGGACACTGAAGCTTTCTTT	CASSLTGQGVWADTEAFF
TRBV5-1	-	-	TRBJ2-7	TGCGCCAGCAGCTTGGATTACAGTTCCTACGAGCAGTACTTC	CASSLDYSSYEQYF
TRBV28	many	-	TRBJ1-5	TGTGCCAGCAGTTCCGGTACTCGGAATCAGCCCCAGCATTTT	CASSSGTRNQPQHF
TRBV11-3	many	TRBD1	TRBJ2-1	TGTGCCAGCAGCTTGGGACCACAGGGGAGACATGAGCAGTTCTTC	CASSLGPQGRHEQFF
TRBV5-1	medium-sized	TRBD1	TRBJ2-1	TGTGCCAGCAGCTTGGCCGCCGGGACAGGGTCTGAGGATGAGCAGTTCTTC	CASSLAAGTGSEDEQFF
TRBV24-1	many	TRBD2	TRBJ2-1	TGTGCCACCAGTGATACCACCGGGACTAGCGCGTACAATGAGCAGTTCTTC	CATSDTTGTSAYNEQFF
TRBV7-3	many	-	TRBJ2-2	TGTGCCAGCAGCTTATGGGGGGAACTGAACACCGGGGAGCTGTTTTTT	CASSLWGELNTGELFF
TRBV19	many	TRBD2	TRBJ2-1	TGTGCCAGTAGTCAAACACAAAGAGTATCGGGAGGGCATAACAATGAGCAGTTCTTC	CASSQTQRVSGGHNNEQFF
TRBV18	many	-	TRBJ1-5	TGTGCCAGCTCAACCGGACAATCGGAGCCCCAGCATTTT	CASSTGQSEPQHF
TRBV7-2	many	-	TRBJ2-7	TGTGCCAGCAGTCGGACGGGTTCCCTTTCCGAGCAGTACTTC	CASSRTGSLSEQYF
TRBV6-5	many	-	TRBJ2-2	TGTGCCAGCAGTTACGCGGGACTCAACACCGGGGAGCTGTTTTTT	CASSYAGLNTGELFF
TRBV19	many	-	TRBJ2-7	TGTGCCAGTAGCCAGGGCAGGGAAGGCGAGCAGTACTTC	CASSQGREGEQYF
TRBV7-2	many	-	TRBJ2-3	TGTGCCAGCAGCTTAGTGGGAGGATTAACAGATACGCAGTATTTT	CASSLVGGLTDTQYF
TRBV7-8	many	-	TRBJ1-1	TGTGCCAGCAGCTTATTAGGCACGGGGAACACTGAAGCTTTCTTT	CASSLLGTGNTEAFF
TRBV12-3/TRBV12-4	many	-	TRBJ2-1	TGTGCCAGCGGGTGGCAGGGTGAGCAGTTCTTC	CASGWQGEQFF
TRBV4-3	many	-	TRBJ2-5	TGCGCCAGCAGCCAAGATTACTCAGCGTATCAAGAGACCCAGTACTTC	CASSQDYSAYQETQYF
TRBV20-1	many	TRBD2	TRBJ2-1	TGCAGTGCTATCGATCGAGGGAGCGGGAGGGCCATCGGTGAGCAGTTCTTC	CSAIDRGSGRAIGEQFF
TRBV18	-	-	TRBJ2-2	TGTGCCAGCTCACCACAATCCGAGAGCACCGGGGAGCTGTTTTTT	CASSPQSESTGELFF
TRBV18	many	-	TRBJ1-1	TGTGCCAGCTCAGCGACGGACTACACTGAAGCTTTCTTT	CASSATDYTEAFF
TRBV2	-	TRBD1	TRBJ2-1	TGTGCCAGCAGACCAGGGACAGCCGCGGTCGGTGCCCCCTACAATGAGCAGTTCTTC	CASRPGTAAVGAPYNEQFF
TRBV2	many	TRBD1	TRBJ1-5	TGTGCCAGCAGCGGGACAGGCCAACAGCCCCAGCATTTT	CASSGTGQQPQHF
TRBV10-2	many	-	TRBJ2-1	TGCGCCAGCAGCGCTTTGATAAGCGTACCCAATGAGCAGTTCTTC	CASSALISVPNEQFF
TRBV11-2	many	TRBD2	TRBJ2-5	TGTGCCAGCAGTCTGGGACTAGGAGAGACCCAGTACTTC	CASSLGLGETQYF
TRBV30	many	TRBD1	TRBJ2-1	TGTGCCTGGAGTGATCAGACAGGGCCCTACAATGAGCAGTTCTTC	CAWSDQTGPYNEQFF
TRBV7-8	many	TRBD2	TRBJ2-3	TGTGCCAGCAGCTTTTTAGCGGGGGTGGATACGCAGTATTTT	CASSFLAGVDTQYF
TRBV7-6	many	-	TRBJ1-1	TGTGCCAGCAGCTTAGATGGGACTGAAGCTTTCTTT	CASSLDGTEAFF
TRBV6-6	many	TRBD1	TRBJ2-7	TGTGCCAGCACTCCTCTGTCAGGGGGCGTCGAGCAGTACTTC	CASTPLSGGVEQYF